The subject of this entry is one T cell receptor (beta chain). The sample is drawn from a study of Graves' ophthalmopathy and Graves' hyperthyroidism. For repertoire sequencing, the TCR beta CDR3 regions were amplified from RNA transcripts. After a first-round RT-PCR with HTBI primers, a second-round multiplex PCR was run. TCRdb used MiXCR to reprocess the multiplex PCR reads, holding one entry per CDR3 protein. The sample has over 500,000 distinct CDR3 sequences, about a fifth seen once. V gave up 2 bases and J gave up 4 bases, with 9 bases separating them. The CDR3 totals 13 residues. Germline values: CDR1 DFQATT, CDR2 SNEGSKA (reference sequence).

This chain uses TRBV20-1 with TRBJ1-5, with a possible D match to TRBD1 (5 bases). The sequenced sample was peripheral blood. The receptor comes from a woman under 30 with stable Graves' hyperthyroidism. Some clones in this sample may be carry-over from other donors' samples. CDR3 nucleotides: TGCAGTGCTAGAAAGGGGCTAAATCAGCCCCAGCATTTT. This encodes CSARKGLNQPQHF.